The 3 T cell receptor beta chains below come from one sample, sequenced in a study of cytomegalovirus exposure and HLA in healthy donors. PCR employed 60 Vbeta and 13 Jbeta primers. Here immunoSEQ multiplex PCR was the method, and the copy in TCRdb shows in-frame clones only, minus some. The sample consists of about 110,000 clones, roughly 73% of them appearing once. The specimen was PBMCs. These receptors all come from a man aged 35 to 55 in good health and CMV-seronegative.

The genes are TRBV18 and TRBJ1-2; D gene ambiguous. Looked up from germline, CDR1 is KGHSH and CDR2 is LQKENI. This CDR3 comprises 14 residues. With 3 bases removed from V and 7 bases from J, the gap between germline ends came to 15 bases. In nucleotides, the CDR3 is TGTGCCAGCTCACCCGAGCGAGGTCCCAGTGGCTACACCTTC. Its translation is CASSPERGPSGYTF.

The chain employs TRBV5-6 and TRBJ1-4; tentatively, D is TRBD1 (6 bases). V lost 4 bases and J lost 0, with 13 bases in between. The germline V gene has CDR1 SGHDT and CDR2 YYEEEE. The CDR3 loop spans 16 amino acids. CDR3 loop: CASSLLGTSTNEKLFF. The CDR3, as DNA: TGTGCCAGCAGCCTCCTAGGGACATCAACTAATGAAAAACTGTTTTTT.

In its sample, this clone was seen a few times. This sequence joins TRBV6-1 and TRBJ1-2; TRBD1 might be the D (6 bases). The germline V gene encodes CDR1 MNHNS and CDR2 SASEGT. V was trimmed by 1 base and J by 8 bases, leaving 14 bases between them. The CDR3 has 14 residues. The CDR3 bases are TGTGCCAGCAGTGAAGGAGCGGGGGGGCGCGGCTACACCTTC. Amino acid sequence: CASSEGAGGRGYTF.